This T cell receptor beta chain stems from a study of blood T cell repertoires in COVID-19. Study in general: Italy, Spain and the United States were the sources of the convalescent and acute COVID-19 samples. Sample material is recorded as cDNA or gDNA derived from T cells, B-cell-depleted T cells, or PBMCs.

Per the original methods: Reference gene primer amplification in the assay estimated nucleated cell counts. Assay: immunoSEQ multiplex PCR; the TCRdb copy retains only in-frame clones and omits some. The V and J calls and clone size were taken over from that table, and D and trimming were inferred from the DNA. The sample has around 130,000 clones, about 80% seen once; the top ten hold 9.7%. This CDR3 spans 15 amino acids. Germline assignment: CDR1 SGHDT and CDR2 YYEEEE. V shed 4 bases and J shed 1 base, with 9 bases lying between them. The sample taken for sequencing was peripheral blood. This sequence originates from a man aged 40-50 years with active or convalescent COVID-19. V usage is TRBV5-6 and J usage is TRBJ2-6; the D is unclear. The CDR3 sequence: CASSARNSGANVLTF. As DNA, the CDR3 is TGTGCCAGCAGCGCGCGGAATTCTGGGGCCAACGTCCTGACTTTC. Drawing the rest from reference TRBV5-6 and TRBJ2-6, the complete variable domain is DAGVTQSPTHLIKTRGQQVTLRCSPKSGHDTVSWYQQALGQGPQFIFQYYEEEERQRGNFPDRFSGHQFPNYSSELNVNALLLGDSALYLCASSARNSGANVLTFGAGSRLTVL.